The table lists the clone carrying this TCR beta chain with many counts. TCRdb recomputed calls from the reads with MiXCR, one row per CDR3 protein. Of 480,000 or so distinct CDR3 sequences in the sample, about 11% were seen once. This record comes from a study of T cell repertoires in cytomegalovirus infection. The TCR originated in a human donor in good health (CMV status not recorded). Some clones in this sample may be carry-over from other donors' samples. Sequenced sample: PBMCs.

The CDR3 reads CASSLASPSGVGTGELFF. In DNA form, the CDR3 reads TGTGCCAGCAGCTTAGCAAGCCCTAGCGGTGTTGGGACCGGGGAGCTGTTTTTT. The chain carries TRBV7-2 and TRBJ2-2, with TRBD2 matching over 7 bases. The CDR3 is 18 residues long. The V gene's germline CDR1 is SGHTA and CDR2 FQGNSA. The junction had 12 bases not matched to a gene; V was cut back by 0 bases and J by 5 bases.